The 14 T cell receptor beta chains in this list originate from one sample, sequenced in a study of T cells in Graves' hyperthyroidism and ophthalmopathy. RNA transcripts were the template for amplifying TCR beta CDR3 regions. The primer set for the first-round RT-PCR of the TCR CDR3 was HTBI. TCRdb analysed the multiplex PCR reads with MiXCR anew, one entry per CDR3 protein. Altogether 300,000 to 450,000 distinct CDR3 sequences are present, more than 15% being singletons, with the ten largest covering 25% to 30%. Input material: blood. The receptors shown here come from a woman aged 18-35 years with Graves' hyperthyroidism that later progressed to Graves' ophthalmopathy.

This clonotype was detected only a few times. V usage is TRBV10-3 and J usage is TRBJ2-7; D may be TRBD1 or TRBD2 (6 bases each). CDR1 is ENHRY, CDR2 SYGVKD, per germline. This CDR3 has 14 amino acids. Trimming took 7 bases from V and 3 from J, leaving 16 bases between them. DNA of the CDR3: TGTGCCATCAACGGTGTGGGGGGCTTCTACGAGCAGTACTTC. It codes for CAINGVGGFYEQYF.

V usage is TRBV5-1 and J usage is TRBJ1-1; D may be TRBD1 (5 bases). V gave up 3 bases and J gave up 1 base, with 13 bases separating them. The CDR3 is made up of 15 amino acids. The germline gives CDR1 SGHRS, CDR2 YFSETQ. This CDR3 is CASSSLGTANTEAFF. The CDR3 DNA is TGCGCCAGCAGCTCGCTCGGGACGGCGAACACTGAAGCTTTCTTT.

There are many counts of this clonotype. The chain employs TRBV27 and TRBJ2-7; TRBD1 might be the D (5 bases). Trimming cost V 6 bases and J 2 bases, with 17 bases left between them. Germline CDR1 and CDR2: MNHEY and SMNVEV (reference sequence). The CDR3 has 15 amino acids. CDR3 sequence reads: CASSARASSAYEQYF. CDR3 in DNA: TGTGCCAGCAGCGCCAGGGCCAGTTCGGCCTACGAGCAGTACTTC.

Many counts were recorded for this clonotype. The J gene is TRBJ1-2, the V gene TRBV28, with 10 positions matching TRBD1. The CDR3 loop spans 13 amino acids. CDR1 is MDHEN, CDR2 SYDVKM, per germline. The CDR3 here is CSIRDRGRYGYTF. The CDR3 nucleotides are TGTTCCATCCGGGACAGGGGACGCTATGGCTACACCTTC.

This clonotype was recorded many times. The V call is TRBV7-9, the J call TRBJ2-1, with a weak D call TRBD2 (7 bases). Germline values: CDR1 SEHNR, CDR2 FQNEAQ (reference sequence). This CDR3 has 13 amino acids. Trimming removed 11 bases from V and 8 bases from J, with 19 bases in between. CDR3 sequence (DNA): TGTGCCGGAGAAGTGGGGGGGGGCCATGAGCAGTTCTTC. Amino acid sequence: CAGEVGGGHEQFF.

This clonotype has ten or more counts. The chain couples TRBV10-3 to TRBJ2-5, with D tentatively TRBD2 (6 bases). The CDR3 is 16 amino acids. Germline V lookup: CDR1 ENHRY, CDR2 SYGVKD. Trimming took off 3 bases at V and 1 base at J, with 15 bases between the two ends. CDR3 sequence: CAISDPGLATQETQYF. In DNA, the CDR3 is TGTGCCATCAGTGATCCGGGACTCGCGACCCAAGAGACCCAGTACTTC.

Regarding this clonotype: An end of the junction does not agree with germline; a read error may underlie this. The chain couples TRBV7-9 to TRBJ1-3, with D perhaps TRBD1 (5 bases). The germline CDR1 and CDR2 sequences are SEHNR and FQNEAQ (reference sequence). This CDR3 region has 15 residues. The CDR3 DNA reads TGTGCCAGCAGCCCTAGACAGCGATCTGGAAACACCACATATTTT. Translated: CASSPRQRSGNTTYF.

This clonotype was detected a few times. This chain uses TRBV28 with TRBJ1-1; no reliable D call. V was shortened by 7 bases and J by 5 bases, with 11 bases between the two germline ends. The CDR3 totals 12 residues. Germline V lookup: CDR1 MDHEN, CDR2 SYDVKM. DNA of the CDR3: TGTGCCAGCACTTCGGCTGGGACTGAAGCTTTCTTT. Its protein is CASTSAGTEAFF.

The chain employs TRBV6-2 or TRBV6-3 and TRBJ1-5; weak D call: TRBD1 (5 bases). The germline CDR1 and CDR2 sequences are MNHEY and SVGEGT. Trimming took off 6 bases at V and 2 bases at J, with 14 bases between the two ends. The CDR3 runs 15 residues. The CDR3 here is CASSHTWGGNQPQHF. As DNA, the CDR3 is TGTGCCAGCAGCCACACCTGGGGGGGCAATCAGCCCCAGCATTTT.

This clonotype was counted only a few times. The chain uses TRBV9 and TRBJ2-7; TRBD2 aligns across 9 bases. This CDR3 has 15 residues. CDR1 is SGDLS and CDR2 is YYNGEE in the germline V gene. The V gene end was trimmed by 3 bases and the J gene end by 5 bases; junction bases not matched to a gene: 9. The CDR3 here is CASSGTASGTHEQYF. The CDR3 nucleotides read TGTGCCAGCAGCGGGACGGCTAGCGGGACCCACGAGCAGTACTTC.

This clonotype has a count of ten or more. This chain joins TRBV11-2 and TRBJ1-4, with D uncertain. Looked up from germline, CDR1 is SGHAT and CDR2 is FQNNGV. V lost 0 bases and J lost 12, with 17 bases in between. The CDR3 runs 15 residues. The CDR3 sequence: CASSLEGLEWGELFF. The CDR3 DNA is TGTGCCAGCAGCTTAGAAGGGCTAGAATGGGGAGAACTGTTTTTT.

The chain's CDR3 is CASDGTGGVDGYTF. In DNA, the CDR3 is TGTGCCAGCGACGGCACAGGGGGCGTAGATGGCTACACCTTC. The chain combines TRBV18 with TRBJ1-2; TRBD1 matches 9 bases. Germline values: CDR1 KGHSH, CDR2 LQKENI. The length of the CDR3 is 14 residues. V lost 8 bases to trimming and J lost 6 bases; unmatched junction nucleotides: 10.

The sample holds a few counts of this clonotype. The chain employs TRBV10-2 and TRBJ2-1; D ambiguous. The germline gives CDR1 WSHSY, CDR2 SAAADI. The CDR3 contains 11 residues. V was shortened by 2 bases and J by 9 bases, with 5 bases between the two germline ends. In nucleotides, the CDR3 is TGCGCCAGCAGTGAGACGGGTGAGCAGTTCTTC. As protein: CASSETGEQFF.

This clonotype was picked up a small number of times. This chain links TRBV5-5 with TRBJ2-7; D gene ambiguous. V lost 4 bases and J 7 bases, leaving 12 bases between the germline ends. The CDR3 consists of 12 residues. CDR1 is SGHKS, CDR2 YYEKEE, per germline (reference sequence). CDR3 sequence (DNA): TGTGCCAGCAGCCTGGGAAGGCTAGAGCAGTACTTC. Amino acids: CASSLGRLEQYF.